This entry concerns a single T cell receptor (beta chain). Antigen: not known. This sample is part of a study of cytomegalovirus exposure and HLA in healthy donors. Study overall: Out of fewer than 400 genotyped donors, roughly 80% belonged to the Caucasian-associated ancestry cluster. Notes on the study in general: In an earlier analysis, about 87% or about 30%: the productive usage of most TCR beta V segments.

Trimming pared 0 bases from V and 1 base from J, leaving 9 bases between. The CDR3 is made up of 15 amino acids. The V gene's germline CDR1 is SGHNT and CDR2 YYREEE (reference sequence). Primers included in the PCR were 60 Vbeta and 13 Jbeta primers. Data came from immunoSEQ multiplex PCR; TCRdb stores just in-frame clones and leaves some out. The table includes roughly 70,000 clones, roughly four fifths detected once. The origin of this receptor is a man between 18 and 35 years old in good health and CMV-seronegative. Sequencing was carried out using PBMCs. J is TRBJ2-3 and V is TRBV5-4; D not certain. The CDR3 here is CASSLASGGTDTQYF. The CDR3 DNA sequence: TGTGCCAGCAGCTTGGCATCCGGAGGCACAGATACGCAGTATTTT.